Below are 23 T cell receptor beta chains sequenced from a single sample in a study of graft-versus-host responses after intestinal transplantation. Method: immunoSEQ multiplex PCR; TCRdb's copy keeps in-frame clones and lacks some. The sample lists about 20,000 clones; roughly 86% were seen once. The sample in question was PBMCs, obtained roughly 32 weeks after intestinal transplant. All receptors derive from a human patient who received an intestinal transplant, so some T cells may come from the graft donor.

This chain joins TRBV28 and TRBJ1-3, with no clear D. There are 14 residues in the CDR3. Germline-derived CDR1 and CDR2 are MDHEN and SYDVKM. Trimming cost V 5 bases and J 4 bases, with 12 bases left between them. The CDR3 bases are TGTGCCAGCAGTCCGGGAGTGACCGGAAACACCATATATTTT. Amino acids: CASSPGVTGNTIYF.

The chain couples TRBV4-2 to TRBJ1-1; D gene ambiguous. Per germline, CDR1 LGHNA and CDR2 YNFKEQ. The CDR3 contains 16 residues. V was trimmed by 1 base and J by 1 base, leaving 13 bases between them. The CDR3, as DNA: TGTGCCAGCAGCCAAGGAGGTCTGACAACGAACACTGAAGCTTTCTTT. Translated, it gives CASSQGGLTTNTEAFF.

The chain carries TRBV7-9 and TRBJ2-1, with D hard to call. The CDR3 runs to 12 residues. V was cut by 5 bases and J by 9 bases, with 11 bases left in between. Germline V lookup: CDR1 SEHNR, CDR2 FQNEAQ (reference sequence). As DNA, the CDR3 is TGTGCCAGCAGCACTGACCTGCGTGAGCAGTTCTTC. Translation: CASSTDLREQFF.

In DNA form, the CDR3 reads TGTGCCAGCAGCCTAACCCCTAGGGGGCAAGAGACCCAGTACTTC. Translating gives CASSLTPRGQETQYF. The chain uses TRBV6-1 and TRBJ2-5, with D perhaps matching TRBD1 (6 bases). The CDR3 runs to 15 residues. Germline V CDR1 and CDR2: MNHNS, SASEGT. Trimming shortened V by 6 bases and J by 2 bases, and 16 bases separated the two germline ends.

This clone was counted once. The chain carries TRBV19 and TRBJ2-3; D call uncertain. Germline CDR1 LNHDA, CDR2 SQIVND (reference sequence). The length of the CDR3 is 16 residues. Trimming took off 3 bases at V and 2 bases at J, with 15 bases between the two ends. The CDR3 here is CASSIWIGLSTDTQYF. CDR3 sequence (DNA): TGTGCCAGTAGTATCTGGATAGGGCTTTCCACAGATACGCAGTATTTT. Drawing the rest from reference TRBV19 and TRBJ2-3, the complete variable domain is DGGITQSPKYLFRKEGQNVTLSCEQNLNHDAMYWYRQDPGQGLRLIYYSQIVNDFQKGDIAEGYSVSREKKESFPLTVTSAQKNPTAFYLCASSIWIGLSTDTQYFGPGTRLTVL.

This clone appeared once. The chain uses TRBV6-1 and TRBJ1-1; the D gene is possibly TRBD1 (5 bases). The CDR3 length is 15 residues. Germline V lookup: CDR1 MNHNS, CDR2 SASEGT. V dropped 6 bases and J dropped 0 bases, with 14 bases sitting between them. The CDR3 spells CASSLGWGLNTEAFF. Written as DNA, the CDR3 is TGTGCCAGCAGCCTTGGTTGGGGCTTGAACACTGAAGCTTTCTTT.

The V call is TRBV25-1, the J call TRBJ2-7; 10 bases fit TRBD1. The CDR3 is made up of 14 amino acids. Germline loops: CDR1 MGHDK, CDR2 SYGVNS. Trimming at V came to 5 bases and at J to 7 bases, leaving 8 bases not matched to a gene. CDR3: CASSPRQGAGEQYF. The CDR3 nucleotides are TGTGCCAGCAGTCCTCGACAGGGGGCGGGGGAGCAGTACTTC.

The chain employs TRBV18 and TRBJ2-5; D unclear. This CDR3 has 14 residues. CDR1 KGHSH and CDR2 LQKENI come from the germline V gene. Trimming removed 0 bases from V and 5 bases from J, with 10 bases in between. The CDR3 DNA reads TGTGCCAGCTCACCACCGAGAGGAGTTGAGACCCAGTACTTC. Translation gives CASSPPRGVETQYF.

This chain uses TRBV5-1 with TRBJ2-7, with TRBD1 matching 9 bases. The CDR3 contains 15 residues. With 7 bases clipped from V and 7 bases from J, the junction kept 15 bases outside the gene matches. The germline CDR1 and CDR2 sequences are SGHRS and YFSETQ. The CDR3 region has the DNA TGCGCCAGCTCAAATCCGGGACAGGGTGTGGTGGAGCAGTACTTC. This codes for CASSNPGQGVVEQYF.

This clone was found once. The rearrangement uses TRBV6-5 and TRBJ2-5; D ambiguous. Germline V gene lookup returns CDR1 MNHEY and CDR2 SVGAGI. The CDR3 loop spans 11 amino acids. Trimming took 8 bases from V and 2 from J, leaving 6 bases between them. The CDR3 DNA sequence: TGTGCCAGCGGTCTACAAGAGACCCAGTACTTC. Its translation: CASGLQETQYF.

CDR3 residues: CASSWENTGELFF. CDR3 DNA: TGTGCCAGCAGTTGGGAGAACACCGGGGAGCTGTTTTTT. The chain links TRBV6-1 to TRBJ2-2; no definite D call. Deletions cut 5 bases from V and 1 base from J, with 5 bases between. CDR1 MNHNS and CDR2 SASEGT come from the germline V gene. The CDR3 covers 13 residues.

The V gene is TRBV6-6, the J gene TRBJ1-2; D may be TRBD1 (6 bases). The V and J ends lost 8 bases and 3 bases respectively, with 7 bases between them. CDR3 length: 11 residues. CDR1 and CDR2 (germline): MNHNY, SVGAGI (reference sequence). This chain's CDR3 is CASSGDYGYTF. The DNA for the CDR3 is TGTGCCAGCTCAGGGGACTATGGCTACACCTTC.

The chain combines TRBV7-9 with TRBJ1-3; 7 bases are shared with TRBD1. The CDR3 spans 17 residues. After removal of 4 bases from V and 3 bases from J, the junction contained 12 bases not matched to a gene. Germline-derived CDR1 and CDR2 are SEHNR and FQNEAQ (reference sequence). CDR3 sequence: CASSSPPAQGSGNTIYF. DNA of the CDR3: TGTGCCAGCAGCTCTCCCCCCGCACAGGGGAGTGGAAACACCATATATTTT.

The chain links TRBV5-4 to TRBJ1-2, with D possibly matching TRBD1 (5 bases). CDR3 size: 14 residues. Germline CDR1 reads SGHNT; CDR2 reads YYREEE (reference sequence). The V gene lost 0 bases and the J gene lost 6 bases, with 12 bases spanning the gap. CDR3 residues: CASSLGRLGDGYTF. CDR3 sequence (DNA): TGTGCCAGCAGCTTGGGCCGTTTGGGGGATGGCTACACCTTC.

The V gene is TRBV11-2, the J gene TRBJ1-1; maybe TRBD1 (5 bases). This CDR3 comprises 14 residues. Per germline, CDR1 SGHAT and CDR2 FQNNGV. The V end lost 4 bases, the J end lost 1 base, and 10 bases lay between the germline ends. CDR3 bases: TGTGCCAGCAGCTCACAGGTTACGAACACTGAAGCTTTCTTT. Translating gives CASSSQVTNTEAFF.

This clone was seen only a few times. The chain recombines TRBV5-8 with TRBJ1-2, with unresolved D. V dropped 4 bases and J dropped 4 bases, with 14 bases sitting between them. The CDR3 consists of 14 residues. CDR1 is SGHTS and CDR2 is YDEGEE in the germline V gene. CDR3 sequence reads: CASSPDGKIYGYTF. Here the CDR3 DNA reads TGTGCCAGCAGCCCGGACGGGAAGATCTATGGCTACACCTTC.

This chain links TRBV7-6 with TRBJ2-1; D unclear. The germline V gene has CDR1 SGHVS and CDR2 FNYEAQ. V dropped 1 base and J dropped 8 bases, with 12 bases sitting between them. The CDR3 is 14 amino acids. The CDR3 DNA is TGTGCCAGCAGCTTAGTAGGGTTTCGTGATGAGCAGTTCTTC. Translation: CASSLVGFRDEQFF.

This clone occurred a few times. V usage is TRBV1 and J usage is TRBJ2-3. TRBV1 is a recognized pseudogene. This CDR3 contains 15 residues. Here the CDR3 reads CTSSCGGQSTDTQYF. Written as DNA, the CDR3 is TGCACCAGCAGCTGCGGGGGACAGAGCACAGATACGCAGTATTTT.

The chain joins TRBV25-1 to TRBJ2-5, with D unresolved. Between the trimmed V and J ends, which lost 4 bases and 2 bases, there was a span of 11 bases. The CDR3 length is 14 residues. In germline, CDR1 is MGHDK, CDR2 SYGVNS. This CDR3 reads CASSARAAQETQYF. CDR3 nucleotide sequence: TGTGCCAGCAGTGCCCGGGCCGCACAAGAGACCCAGTACTTC.

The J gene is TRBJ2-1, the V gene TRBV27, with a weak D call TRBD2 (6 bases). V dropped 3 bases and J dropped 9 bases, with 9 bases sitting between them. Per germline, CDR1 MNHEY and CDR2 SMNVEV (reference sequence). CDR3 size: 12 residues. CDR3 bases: TGTGCCAGCAGTTTTACCGGGAGTGAGCAGTTCTTC. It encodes CASSFTGSEQFF.

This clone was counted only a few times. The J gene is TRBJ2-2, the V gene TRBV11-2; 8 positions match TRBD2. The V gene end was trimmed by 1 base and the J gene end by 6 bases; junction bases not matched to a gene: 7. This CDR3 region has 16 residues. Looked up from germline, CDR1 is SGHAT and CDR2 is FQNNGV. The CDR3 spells CASSLGWTGGSGELFF. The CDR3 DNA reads TGTGCCAGCAGCTTAGGATGGACGGGGGGGTCCGGGGAGCTGTTTTTT. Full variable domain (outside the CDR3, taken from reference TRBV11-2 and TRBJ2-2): EAGVAQSPRYKIIEKRQSVAFWCNPISGHATLYWYQQILGQGPKLLIQFQNNGVVDDSQLPKDRFSAERLKGVDSTLKIQPAKLEDSAVYLCASSLGWTGGSGELFFGEGSRLTVL.

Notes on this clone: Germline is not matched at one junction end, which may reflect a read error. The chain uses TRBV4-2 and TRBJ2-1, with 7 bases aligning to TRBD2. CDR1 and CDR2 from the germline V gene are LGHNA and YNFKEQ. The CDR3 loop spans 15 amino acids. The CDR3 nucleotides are TGTGCCAACAGCCAAGACGGCGGGGGAGACAATGAGCAGTTCTTC. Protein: CANSQDGGGDNEQFF.

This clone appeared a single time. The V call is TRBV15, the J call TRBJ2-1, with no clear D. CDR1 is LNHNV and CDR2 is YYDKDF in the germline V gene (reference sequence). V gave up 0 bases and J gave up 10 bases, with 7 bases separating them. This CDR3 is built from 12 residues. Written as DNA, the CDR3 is TGTGCCACCAGCAGAGATCTGGGAGAGCAGTTCTTC. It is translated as CATSRDLGEQFF.